The 17 T cell receptor beta chains below all came from one sample that was sequenced in a study of blood T cell repertoires in COVID-19. Data came from immunoSEQ multiplex PCR; TCRdb stores just in-frame clones and leaves some out. The sample records 130,000 to 150,000 clones, over 75% being singletons. Sequenced material: peripheral blood. Receptors were obtained from a woman in her forties or fifties with acute or convalescent COVID-19.

This sequence joins TRBV6-5 and TRBJ1-2; the match to TRBD1 covers 11 bases. V lost 2 bases, J lost 2 bases, and 4 bases stayed unmatched. CDR3 length equals 16 residues. CDR1 MNHEY and CDR2 SVGAGI come from the germline V gene. The CDR3 nucleotides are TGTGCCAGCAGTTACCAAAGGACAGGGGGCAACTATGGCTACACCTTC. Translated: CASSYQRTGGNYGYTF.

V usage is TRBV5-4 and J usage is TRBJ1-6; possibly TRBD1 for D (6 bases). Trimming cost V 1 base and J 7 bases, with 18 bases left between them. The germline V gene encodes CDR1 SGHNT and CDR2 YYREEE (reference sequence). This CDR3 has 17 residues. CDR3: CASSLTDLQGLNSPLHF. The CDR3, as DNA: TGTGCCAGCAGCTTGACCGATCTACAGGGATTGAATTCACCCCTCCACTTT.

The V gene is TRBV10-3, the J gene TRBJ2-5, with 7 nucleotides matching TRBD2. The CDR3 has 14 residues. Germline trimming cut 3 bases from V and 2 bases from J; bases unmatched to any gene: 3. CDR1 is ENHRY, CDR2 SYGVKD, per germline. For the CDR3, the DNA is TGTGCCATCAGTGATTCGCGGGGGCAAGAGACCCAGTACTTC. The encoded protein is CAISDSRGQETQYF.

The chain is built from TRBV7-2 and TRBJ1-1, with 9 positions matching TRBD1. The germline V gene encodes CDR1 SGHTA and CDR2 FQGNSA. This CDR3 has 18 residues. The trim removed 0 bases at V and 1 base at J, leaving 9 bases unmatched. CDR3 sequence (DNA): TGTGCCAGCAGCTTAGCGGCGGGGGGACAGGGAACGAACACTGAAGCTTTCTTT. Translating it yields CASSLAAGGQGTNTEAFF.

The rearrangement links TRBV5-1 to TRBJ2-7; D is possibly TRBD2 (5 bases). Germline V lookup: CDR1 SGHRS, CDR2 YFSETQ. Trimming removed 2 bases at V and 0 bases at J, with 12 bases between. The CDR3 consists of 15 residues. In nucleotides, the CDR3 is TGCGCCAGCAGCTTCGAGCGGCCGGGCTCCTACGAGCAGTACTTC. This sequence encodes CASSFERPGSYEQYF.

This clone showed up just a few times. The V gene is TRBV20-1, the J gene TRBJ2-3; D perhaps matches TRBD2 (5 bases). CDR3 length: 16 residues. Germline CDR1 reads DFQATT; CDR2 reads SNEGSKA (reference sequence). V gave up 3 bases and J gave up 0 bases, with 16 bases separating them. CDR3 region: CSASDRAETSTDTQYF. The CDR3 DNA reads TGCAGTGCTAGTGACCGAGCGGAGACTAGCACAGATACGCAGTATTTT.

This clone appeared a few times. The genes are TRBV7-2 and TRBJ1-6; no reliable D call. CDR1 is SGHTA and CDR2 is FQGNSA in the germline V gene. Trimming removed 7 bases at V and 5 bases at J, with 12 bases between. The CDR3 runs to 14 residues. The CDR3 spells CASTRTGNNSPLHF. CDR3 DNA: TGTGCCAGCACCCGGACTGGGAATAATTCACCCCTCCACTTT.

The chain links TRBV18 to TRBJ2-1; TRBD2 might be the D (6 bases). Germline CDR1 KGHSH, CDR2 LQKENI. This CDR3 comprises 13 residues. The V end lost 4 bases, the J end lost 8 bases, and 12 bases lay between the germline ends. The CDR3 nucleotides are TGTGCCAGCTCACTACCCGGAGGGGATGAGCAGTTCTTC. Amino acids: CASSLPGGDEQFF.

The rearrangement uses TRBV4-3 and TRBJ1-2, with 9 positions matching TRBD1. From germline, CDR1 is LGHNA and CDR2 YSLEER. CDR3 size: 15 residues. V dropped 4 bases and J dropped 5; count of bases not matched to a gene: 8. CDR3 loop: CASSPDRGEGYGYTF. CDR3 DNA sequence: TGCGCCAGCAGCCCGGACAGGGGAGAAGGGTATGGCTACACCTTC.

The rearrangement links TRBV9 to TRBJ1-4; D uncertain. V lost 3 bases to trimming and J lost 0 bases, with 6 bases between them. The CDR3 has 14 amino acids. In germline, CDR1 is SGDLS, CDR2 YYNGEE. CDR3 in amino acids: CASSGTTTNEKLFF. DNA of the CDR3: TGTGCCAGCAGCGGCACTACAACTAATGAAAAACTGTTTTTT.

The chain has TRBV19 and TRBJ2-1; 14 bases are shared with TRBD2. The CDR3 extends over 16 amino acids. Per germline, CDR1 LNHDA and CDR2 SQIVND (reference sequence). V shed 5 bases and J 9 bases; nucleotides not matched to a gene: 9. CDR3 DNA sequence: TGTGCCAGTAGTCCTAGACTAGCGGGGGGGTTTAGTGAGCAGTTCTTC. It is translated as CASSPRLAGGFSEQFF. The full variable domain, completed using reference TRBV19 and TRBJ2-1, is DGGITQSPKYLFRKEGQNVTLSCEQNLNHDAMYWYRQDPGQGLRLIYYSQIVNDFQKGDIAEGYSVSREKKESFPLTVTSAQKNPTAFYLCASSPRLAGGFSEQFFGPGTRLTVL.

This clone showed up just a few times. The chain is built from TRBV2 and TRBJ1-6; TRBD1 matches 7 bases. The CDR3 length is 17 residues. Germline V CDR1 and CDR2: SNHLY, FYNNEI. Unmatched junction bases numbered 13, after V lost 6 bases and J lost 5 bases. CDR3 sequence reads: CASRNGRDSKNNSPLHF. In DNA, the CDR3 is TGTGCCAGCAGGAACGGTAGGGACAGTAAGAATAATTCACCCCTCCACTTT.

The chain links TRBV19 to TRBJ2-2; 10 positions match TRBD2. The CDR3 extends over 17 amino acids. Germline values: CDR1 LNHDA, CDR2 SQIVND (reference sequence). J gave up 8 bases and V 0 bases, and 9 bases lay outside the gene matches. The CDR3 nucleotides are TGTGCCAGTAGTATAGAACGGACTAGCGGATTTGGGGGGGAGCTGTTTTTT. Encoded protein: CASSIERTSGFGGELFF.

In its sample, this clone was seen a few times. The chain is built from TRBV7-6 and TRBJ2-7; TRBD1 matches at 8 bases. Trimming cost V 5 bases and J 5 bases; bases outside gene matches: 14. This CDR3 region has 16 residues. Per the germline V gene, CDR1 is SGHVS and CDR2 is FNYEAQ. The chain's CDR3 is CASSHGQGKGTDEQYF. CDR3 sequence (DNA): TGTGCCAGCAGCCACGGACAGGGCAAAGGGACGGACGAGCAGTACTTC.

The chain has TRBV5-4 and TRBJ2-1, with TRBD2 identical over 10 bases. CDR1 is SGHNT, CDR2 YYREEE, per germline (reference sequence). V trimming: 4 bases; J trimming: 10 bases; junction bases outside the gene matches: 14. The CDR3 is 16 residues long. The CDR3 bases are TGTGCCAGCAGCCCAAATAGCGGGGGGCCCCTGCGAGAGCAGTTCTTC. Translating it yields CASSPNSGGPLREQFF. The whole variable domain, filled in from reference TRBV5-4 and TRBJ2-1, reads ETGVTQSPTHLIKTRGQQVTLRCSSQSGHNTVSWYQQALGQGPQFIFQYYREEENGRGNFPPRFSGLQFPNYSSELNVNALELDDSALYLCASSPNSGGPLREQFFGPGTRLTVL.

The genes are TRBV10-3 and TRBJ1-1; tentative D call: TRBD1 (6 bases). Germline V gene lookup returns CDR1 ENHRY and CDR2 SYGVKD. V was pared by 7 bases and J by 4 bases, with 13 bases between. The CDR3 has 13 amino acids. The CDR3 region has the DNA TGTGCCATCACCAGTCGGGGGGCCACTGAAGCTTTCTTT. Its protein is CAITSRGATEAFF.

The chain carries TRBV3-1 (or the pseudogene TRBV3-2) and TRBJ1-6, with 11 bases identical to TRBD1. Trimming took 6 bases from V and 9 from J; bases not matched to a gene: 4. CDR3 length: 14 amino acids. Germline V CDR1 and CDR2: LGHDT, YNNKEL (reference sequence). The CDR3 DNA reads as TGTGCCAGCAGACCCGGGACAGGGGGTTCACCCCTCCACTTT. Its translation: CASRPGTGGSPLHF.